The text below deals with one T cell receptor beta chain. This clonotype was observed a few times. What antigen it recognizes has not been identified. Per-base quality was not reported, and no clone a single base away is much larger than it. Ophthalmopathy patients had moderately to severely active disease, with a Clinical Activity Score of 3 or more, a NOSPECS grade of 4 or more, and a disease duration of less than 3 months. Any patient with an uncontrolled infection, another autoimmune disease, pregnancy or lactation was excluded. Diagnoses were based on clinical symptoms, serum thyroxine and TRAb, thyroid ultrasound and orbital computed tomography. PBMCs were isolated from approximately 10 ml of fresh peripheral blood by Ficoll-Paque density gradient centrifugation. Total RNA was extracted using Trizol reagent, and RNA quality was assessed on an Agilent 2100 Bioanalyzer. The germline V end is reduced by 7 bases and the J end by 2 bases; junction bases left unmatched: 14. In the germline V gene, CDR1 corresponds to SGHNT and CDR2 to YENEEA. The CDR3 sequence holds 16 residues, the cysteine and phenylalanine included. Solely the CDR3 DNA is kept, with 48 bases framed from the first base.

The data derive from a study of T cells in Graves' hyperthyroidism and ophthalmopathy (dated by TCRdb to between 2018 and 2021). For the study in its entirety: Peripheral blood samples were taken at the time of initial diagnosis, prior to any treatment. After sampling, hyperthyroidism patients received methimazole starting at 30 mg daily, and ophthalmopathy patients received high-dose intravenous methylprednisolone. TCR V-J signatures able to tell the groups apart were searched for in a discovery cohort of 90 to 100 patients, of whom fewer than 45 had Graves' ophthalmopathy and under 65 had stable Graves' hyperthyroidism. Prospective prediction of ophthalmopathy was tested in an independent validation cohort consisting of roughly 20 hyperthyroidism patients and approximately 16 patients who later progressed to ophthalmopathy. For training and testing, the 100 patients in the discovery cohort were randomly divided in a 7:3 ratio. The study also compared thyroid tissue and blood T-cell repertoires from more than five Graves' hyperthyroidism patients. The paper describes TCR Vbeta CDR3 sequencing of 135 peripheral blood samples, made up of about 40 ophthalmopathy patients, more than 70 hyperthyroidism patients and some 17 progressor patients. Study-wide conclusions, independent of this receptor: Most expanded thyroid clonotypes (frequency above 0.001) were also detected in blood, suggesting blood repertoires may reflect thyroid immune responses. No statistical method was used to fix the sample size in advance, and group allocation was not hidden from the investigators. In validation, the model predicted progression to ophthalmopathy with roughly 70% sensitivity and roughly 75% specificity, a median of roughly seven months before onset. Ophthalmopathy was separated from stable hyperthyroidism by a 13 V-J signature model, with about 88% sensitivity and 81% to 82% specificity obtained in cross-validation and 80%/75% obtained in testing.

Amplification of TCR beta CDR3 regions was carried out from RNA transcripts. For the first round of RT-PCR on the TCR CDR3, the HTBI primer set was used together with the Qiagen OneStep RT-PCR kit. Libraries were constructed in a second round of multiplex PCR, after which size selection and purification were performed. The libraries were sequenced on an Illumina HiSeq2000 using paired-end 100 bp reads. On the authors' methods: SOAPnuke was used to process the raw data, removing reads that contained adapters or uncalled bases, had a mean Phred below 15, or lacked an exact match to the constant primer or identifier. High-quality paired reads were merged with COPE v1.2.5, and unique nucleotide sequences were defined as clonotypes. MiTCR v1.1 was used to align clonotypes to the IMGT TRBV, TRBD and TRBJ reference segments. The analysis included only V-J combinations with a frequency above 0.0001, which together covered more than 99% of the repertoires. A TCS score was defined as the ratio of F50 (clonal expansion) to E x V (chaos), with BLOSUM62-based TCRdist applied between CDR3 peptides within each V-J. Welch's t-statistics and random forest reduced 450 to 600 V-J features to about 12, which were used in a naive Bayes classifier (R e1071). Starting from the raw public reads, TCRdb applied fastp trimming at Q25, assembled clones with MiXCR and retained in-frame beta chains. Identical CDR3 proteins give one entry, which carries the most common genes and DNA. The V and J calls follow TCRdb's processing rather than the paper's. Within this sample are over 350,000 distinct CDR3 sequences, with roughly 14% of them counted one time only. Roughly 13% of the sample comes from the top ten.

The sample comprised blood. The sequence was obtained from a man between 18 and 35 years old with Graves' ophthalmopathy. The rearranged segments are TRBV11-3 and TRBJ2-7; 7 junctional bases match TRBD2. This receptor has the CDR3 CASTYWTGLGTYEQYF. The DNA sequence reads TGTGCCAGCACTTACTGGACCGGACTAGGGACCTACGAGCAGTACTTC.